This T cell receptor beta chain was sequenced in a study of T cells in localized non-small cell lung cancer. On this clone itself: Its target is unknown.

TCRdb's copy holds only in-frame clones and misses some; the assay was immunoSEQ multiplex PCR. Altogether more than 45,000 clones are present, approximately 80% being singletons, with the ten largest covering approximately 18%. Study conclusions and caveats: Median detection of top 100 tumor clones in adjacent lung was over 45 clones. Uninvolved adjacent lung showed peak T cell clonality, exceeding tumor. Heterogeneity remains possible because sequencing was limited to only one tumor region.

CDR1 and CDR2 (germline): SGHDT, YYEEEE. V dropped 4 bases and J dropped 4 bases, with 11 bases sitting between them. The CDR3 loop spans 13 amino acids. The source is a man aged 40-75 years with stage III lung adenocarcinoma. Sequenced here: peripheral blood mononuclear cells, sampled before any cancer treatment. This chain uses TRBV5-6 with TRBJ2-5; D is ambiguous. Here the CDR3 reads CASSLPVLETQYF. The CDR3 DNA follows: TGTGCCAGCAGCCTACCGGTACTAGAGACCCAGTACTTC.